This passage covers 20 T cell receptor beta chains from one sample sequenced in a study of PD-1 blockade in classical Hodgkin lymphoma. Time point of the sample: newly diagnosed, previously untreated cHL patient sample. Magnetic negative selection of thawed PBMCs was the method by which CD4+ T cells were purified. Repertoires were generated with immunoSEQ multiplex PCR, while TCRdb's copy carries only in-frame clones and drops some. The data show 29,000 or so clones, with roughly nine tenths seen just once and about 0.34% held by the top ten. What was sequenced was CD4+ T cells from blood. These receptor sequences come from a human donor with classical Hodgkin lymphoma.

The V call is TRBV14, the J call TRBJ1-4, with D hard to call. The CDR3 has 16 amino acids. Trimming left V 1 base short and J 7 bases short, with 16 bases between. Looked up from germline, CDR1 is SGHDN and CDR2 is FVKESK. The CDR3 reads CASSQVGGRQVEKLFF. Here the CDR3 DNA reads TGTGCCAGCAGCCAAGTCGGCGGCAGGCAGGTTGAAAAACTGTTTTTT. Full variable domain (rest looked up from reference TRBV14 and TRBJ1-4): EAGVTQFPSHSVIEKGQTVTLRCDPISGHDNLYWYRRVMGKEIKFLLHFVKESKQDESGMPNNRFLAERTGGTYSTLKVQPAELEDSGVYFCASSQVGGRQVEKLFFGSGTQLSVL.

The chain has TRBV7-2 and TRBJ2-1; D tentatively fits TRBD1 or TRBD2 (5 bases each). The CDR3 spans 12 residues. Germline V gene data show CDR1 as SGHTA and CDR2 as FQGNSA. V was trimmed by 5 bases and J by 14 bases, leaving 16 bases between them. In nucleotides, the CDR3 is TGTGCCAGCAGCCCACTGAACGGGGCCAAGTTCTTC. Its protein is CASSPLNGAKFF.

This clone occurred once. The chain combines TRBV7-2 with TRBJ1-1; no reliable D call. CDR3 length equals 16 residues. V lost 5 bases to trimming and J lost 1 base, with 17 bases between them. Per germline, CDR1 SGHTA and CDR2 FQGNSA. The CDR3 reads CASSGQAPGTNTEAFF. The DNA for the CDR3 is TGTGCCAGCAGCGGGCAGGCACCAGGTACGAACACTGAAGCTTTCTTT.

The CDR3: CASSLDSVGAQTSEQFF. The DNA for the CDR3 is TGTGCCAGCAGCTTAGATTCGGTGGGAGCGCAAACTAGTGAGCAGTTCTTC. V usage is TRBV11-3 and J usage is TRBJ2-1; weak D call: TRBD2 (5 bases). This CDR3 is built from 17 residues. V lost 0 bases, J lost 9 bases, and 21 bases lay in between. Looked up from germline, CDR1 is SGHNT and CDR2 is YENEEA.

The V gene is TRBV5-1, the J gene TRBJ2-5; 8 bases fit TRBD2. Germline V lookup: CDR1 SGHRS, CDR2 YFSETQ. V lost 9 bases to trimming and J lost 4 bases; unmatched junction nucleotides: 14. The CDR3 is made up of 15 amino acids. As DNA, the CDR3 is TGCGCCACCTCAGAAGGTAATAGCGGGATAGAGACCCAGTACTTC. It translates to CATSEGNSGIETQYF.

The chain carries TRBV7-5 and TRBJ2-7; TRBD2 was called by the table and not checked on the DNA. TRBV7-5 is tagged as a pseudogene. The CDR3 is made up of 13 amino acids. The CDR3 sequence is CVTRGTSGGEQYF. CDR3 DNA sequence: TGTGTCACCCGGGGGACTAGTGGCGGCGAGCAGTACTTC.

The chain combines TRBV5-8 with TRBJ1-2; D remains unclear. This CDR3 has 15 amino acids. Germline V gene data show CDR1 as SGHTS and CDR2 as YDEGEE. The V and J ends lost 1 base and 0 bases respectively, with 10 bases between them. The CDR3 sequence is CASSLIRTANYGYTF. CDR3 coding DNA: TGTGCCAGCAGCTTGATCCGGACGGCTAACTATGGCTACACCTTC.

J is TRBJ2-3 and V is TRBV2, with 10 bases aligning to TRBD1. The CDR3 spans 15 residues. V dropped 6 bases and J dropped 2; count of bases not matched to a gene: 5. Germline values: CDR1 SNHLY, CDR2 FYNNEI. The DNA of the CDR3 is TGTGCCAGCAGAGGACAGGGGGGCTTCACAGATACGCAGTATTTT. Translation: CASRGQGGFTDTQYF. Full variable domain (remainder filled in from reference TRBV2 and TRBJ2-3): EPEVTQTPSHQVTQMGQEVILRCVPISNHLYFYWYRQILGQKVEFLVSFYNNEISEKSEIFDDQFSVERPDGSNFTLKIRSTKLEDSAMYFCASRGQGGFTDTQYFGPGTRLTVL.

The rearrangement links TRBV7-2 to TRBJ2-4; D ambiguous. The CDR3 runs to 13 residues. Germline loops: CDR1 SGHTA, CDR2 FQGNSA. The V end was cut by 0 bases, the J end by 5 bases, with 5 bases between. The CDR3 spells CASSLARQNIQYF. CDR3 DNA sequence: TGTGCCAGCAGCTTAGCGCGACAAAACATTCAGTACTTC.

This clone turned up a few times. The CDR3 spells CSVEVNDRGFYEQYF. In DNA, the CDR3 is TGCAGCGTTGAAGTTAATGACAGGGGCTTCTACGAGCAGTACTTC. The chain combines TRBV29-1 with TRBJ2-7; 8 bases agree with TRBD1. J was trimmed by 3 bases and V by 1 base; bases with no gene match: 8. The CDR3 has 15 amino acids. Germline V gene data show CDR1 as SQVTM and CDR2 as ANQGSEA.

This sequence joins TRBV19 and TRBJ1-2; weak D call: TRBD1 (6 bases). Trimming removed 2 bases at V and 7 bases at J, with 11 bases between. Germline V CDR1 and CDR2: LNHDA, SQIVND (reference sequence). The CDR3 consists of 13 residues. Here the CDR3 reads CASSIQIRGGYTF. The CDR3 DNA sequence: TGTGCCAGTAGTATACAGATCAGGGGTGGCTACACCTTC.

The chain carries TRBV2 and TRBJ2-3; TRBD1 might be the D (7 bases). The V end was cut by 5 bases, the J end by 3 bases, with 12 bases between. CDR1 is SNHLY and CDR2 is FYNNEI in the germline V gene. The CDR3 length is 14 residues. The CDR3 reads CASSNQGGTDTQYF. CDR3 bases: TGTGCCAGCAGTAACCAGGGGGGAACAGATACGCAGTATTTT.

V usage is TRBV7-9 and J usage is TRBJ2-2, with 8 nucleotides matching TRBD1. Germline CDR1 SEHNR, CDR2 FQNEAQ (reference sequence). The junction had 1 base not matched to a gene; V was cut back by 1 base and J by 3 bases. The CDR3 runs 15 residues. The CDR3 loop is CASSLGTGYTGELFF. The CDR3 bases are TGTGCCAGCAGCTTAGGGACAGGGTACACCGGGGAGCTGTTTTTT.

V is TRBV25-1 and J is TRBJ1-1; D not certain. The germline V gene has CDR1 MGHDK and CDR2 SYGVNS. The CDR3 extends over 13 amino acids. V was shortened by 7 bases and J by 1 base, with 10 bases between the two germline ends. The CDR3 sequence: CASTLSPNTEAFF. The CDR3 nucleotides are TGTGCCAGCACCTTGAGTCCGAACACTGAAGCTTTCTTT.

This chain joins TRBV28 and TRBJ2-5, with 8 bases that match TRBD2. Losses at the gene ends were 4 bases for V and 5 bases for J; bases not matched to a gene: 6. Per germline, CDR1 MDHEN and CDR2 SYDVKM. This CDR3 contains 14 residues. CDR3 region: CASSSGGVGETQYF. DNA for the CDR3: TGTGCCAGCAGTTCGGGGGGGGTCGGGGAGACCCAGTACTTC. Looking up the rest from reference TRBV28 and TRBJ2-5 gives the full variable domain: DVKVTQSSRYLVKRTGEKVFLECVQDMDHENMFWYRQDPGLGLRLIYFSYDVKMKEKGDIPEGYSVSREKKERFSLILESASTNQTSMYLCASSSGGVGETQYFGPGTRLLVL.

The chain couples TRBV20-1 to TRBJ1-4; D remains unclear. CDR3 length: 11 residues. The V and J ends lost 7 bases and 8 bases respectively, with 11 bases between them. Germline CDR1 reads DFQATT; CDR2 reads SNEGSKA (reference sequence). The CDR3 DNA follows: TGCAGTGGCGCGACTGGAGAAAAACTGTTTTTT. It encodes CSGATGEKLFF.

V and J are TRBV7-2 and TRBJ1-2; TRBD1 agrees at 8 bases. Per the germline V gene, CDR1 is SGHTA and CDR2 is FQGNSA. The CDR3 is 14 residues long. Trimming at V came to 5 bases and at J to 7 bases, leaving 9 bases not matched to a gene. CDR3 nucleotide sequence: TGTGCCAGCAGCCAACCGGACAGGGCGGGTGGCTACACCTTC. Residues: CASSQPDRAGGYTF.

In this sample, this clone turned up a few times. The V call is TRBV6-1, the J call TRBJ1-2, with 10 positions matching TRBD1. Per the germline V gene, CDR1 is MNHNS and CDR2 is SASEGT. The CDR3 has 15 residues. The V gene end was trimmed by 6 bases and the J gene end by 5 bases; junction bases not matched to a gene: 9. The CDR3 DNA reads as TGTGCCAGCAGCCCCGGGACAGGGGATCAATATGGCTACACCTTC. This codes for CASSPGTGDQYGYTF.

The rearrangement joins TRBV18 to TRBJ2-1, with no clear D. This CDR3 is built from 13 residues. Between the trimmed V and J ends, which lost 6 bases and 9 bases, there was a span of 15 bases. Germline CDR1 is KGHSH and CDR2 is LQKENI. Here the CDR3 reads CASSFAVISEQFF. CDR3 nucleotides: TGTGCCAGCTCGTTTGCAGTAATCAGTGAGCAGTTCTTC.

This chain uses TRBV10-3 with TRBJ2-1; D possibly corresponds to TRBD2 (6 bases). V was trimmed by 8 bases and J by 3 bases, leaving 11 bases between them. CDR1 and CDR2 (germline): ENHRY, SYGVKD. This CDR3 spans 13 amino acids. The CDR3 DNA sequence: TGTGCCATCGGGGGGAAAAACTACAATGAGCAGTTCTTC. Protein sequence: CAIGGKNYNEQFF.